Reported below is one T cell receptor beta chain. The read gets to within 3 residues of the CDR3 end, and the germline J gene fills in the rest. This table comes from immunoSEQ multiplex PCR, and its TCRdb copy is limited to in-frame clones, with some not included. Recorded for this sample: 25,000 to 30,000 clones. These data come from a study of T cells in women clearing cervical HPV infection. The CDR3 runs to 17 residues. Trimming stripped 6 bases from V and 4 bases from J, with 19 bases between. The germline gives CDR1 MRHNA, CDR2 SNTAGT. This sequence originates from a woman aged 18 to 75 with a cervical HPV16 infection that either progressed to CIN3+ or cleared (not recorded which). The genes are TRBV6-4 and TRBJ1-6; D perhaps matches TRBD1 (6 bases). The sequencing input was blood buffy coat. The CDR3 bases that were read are TGTGCCAGCAGCGACGCCACAGGGAAGGGTTATAATTCACCC. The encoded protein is CASSDATGKGYNSP. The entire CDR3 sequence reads CASSDATGKGYNSPLHF.